The rows below give T cell receptor beta chains drawn from one sample of a study of OX40 agonist ivuxolimab in advanced cancers. Using immunoSEQ multiplex PCR, the repertoire was profiled, and TCRdb retains in-frame clones only, with some absent. Of approximately 67,000 clones listed, approximately 80% are singletons. Material: CD4+ or CD8+ T cells sorted from blood, obtained in a trial of the OX40 agonist ivuxolimab. The receptors come from an adult with an advanced solid tumor such as melanoma, head and neck, liver or kidney cancer. The CDR3 runs from the conserved cysteine through the conserved F or W. The D gene is left open where the match is weak. Size tells how often a clone was seen (once, few, many) or the class of an expanded clone, and some rows leave it out.

TRBJ1-1,NA,NA,TRBV7-9,TGTGCCAGCAGCTTAGAAGCATTTAACACTGAAGCTTTCTTT,CASSLEAFNTEAFF
TRBJ2-5,NA,TRBD2,TRBV4-1,TGCGCCAGCAGCCCCTGGGGTAGCGGGGGTTCGGAGACCCAGTACTTC,CASSPWGSGGSETQYF
TRBJ2-5,once,NA,TRBV6-5,TGTGCCAGCTGCTCGGGGGCTTCGCGAGAGACCCAGTACTTC,CASCSGASRETQYF
TRBJ1-2,NA,NA,TRBV5-5,TGTGCCAGCAGCTTGGAACTTGTGGGGGCCGAGGGCTACACCTTC,CASSLELVGAEGYTF
TRBJ2-4,NA,TRBD2,TRBV11-1,TGTGCCAGCAGCTCAGGGACTAGCGGGATCGGCATTCAGTACTTC,CASSSGTSGIGIQYF
TRBJ1-3,few,TRBD1,TRBV7-2,TGTGCCAGCAGCCACCTGGACAGGGCCTACACCGAAGGAAACACCATATATTTT,CASSHLDRAYTEGNTIYF
TRBJ2-5,NA,TRBD2,TRBV30,TGTGCCTGGCGGTTAAGCGGGGGTGAAGAGACCCAGTACTTC,CAWRLSGGEETQYF
TRBJ1-5,NA,NA,TRBV7-9,TGTGCCGGAGCCTGTCAGCCCCAGCATTTT,CAGACQPQHF
TRBJ2-4,NA,TRBD1,TRBV2,TGTGCCAGCCGCCGACAGGGAGAGGCCAAAAACATTCAGTACTTC,CASRRQGEAKNIQYF
TRBJ1-6,NA,NA,TRBV6-5,TGTGCCAGCAGTTACTCGCGACCGATTAATTCACCCCTCCACTTT,CASSYSRPINSPLHF
TRBJ2-1,NA,TRBD2,TRBV10-3,TGTGCCACCGAATACCGGGGACAGGGGACTAGCGGGGCTCTGGGTGAGCAGTTCTTC,CATEYRGQGTSGALGEQFF
TRBJ1-4,NA,TRBD1,TRBV11-1,TGTGCCAGCAGCCGCGACAGGGGTCCTAATGAAAAACTGTTTTTT,CASSRDRGPNEKLFF
TRBJ2-1,NA,TRBD1,TRBV6-1,TGTGCCAGCAGTGAAGGGACAGGCTCCTACAATGAGCAGTTCTTC,CASSEGTGSYNEQFF
TRBJ1-1,NA,NA,TRBV6-5,TGTGCCAGCACCCTTTCGACCCCCGGGGGCACTGAAGCTTTCTTT,CASTLSTPGGTEAFF
TRBJ2-7,NA,TRBD2,TRBV5-1,TGCGCCAGCAGCTACTCCTCGGCGCGGGAGTCCTACGAGCAGTACTTC,CASSYSSARESYEQYF
TRBJ2-3,few,NA,TRBV13,TGTGCCAGCAGCTTATCGACCATACGTAGCACAGATACGCAGTATTTT,CASSLSTIRSTDTQYF
TRBJ2-7,many,TRBD1,TRBV19,TGTGCCAGTAGTAGAAGGTCGTTGGGGACAGGGCTACACGAGCAGTACTTC,CASSRRSLGTGLHEQYF
TRBJ1-6,NA,NA,TRBV6-5,TGTGCCAGCAAACTTGGACAGCTCAATTCACCCCTCCACTTT,CASKLGQLNSPLHF
TRBJ1-5,NA,NA,TRBV6-1,TGTGCCAGCAGTGGGGGGCAGGGGTATCAGCCCCAGCATTTT,CASSGGQGYQPQHF
TRBJ2-3,NA,NA,TRBV28,TGTGCCAGCAAATCCGGGAGCAACACGCAGTATTTT,CASKSGSNTQYF
TRBJ2-3,NA,NA,TRBV5-1,TGCGCCAGCAGCGGGCGGGACAGTCGAGATACGCAGTATTTT,CASSGRDSRDTQYF
TRBJ1-4,NA,NA,TRBV9,TGTGCCAGCAGCGGGACGAGGAATGAAAAACTGTTTTTT,CASSGTRNEKLFF
TRBJ2-1,NA,NA,TRBV19,TGTGCCAGTAGCCCAAACCTAGGAATTTCCACCTACAATGAGCAGTTCTTC,CASSPNLGISTYNEQFF
TRBJ1-5,NA,TRBD1,TRBV28,TGTGCCAGCAACGCTTACAGGGGTAGCAATCAGCCCCAGCATTTT,CASNAYRGSNQPQHF
TRBJ2-3,NA,NA,TRBV11-3,TGTGCCAGCAGCCGGGGGGCCGCAGTCCCAGATACGCAGTATTTT,CASSRGAAVPDTQYF
TRBJ1-4,few,TRBD1,TRBV4-1,TGCGCCAGCAGCCGGAGACAGGGAACTAATGAAAAACTGTTTTTT,CASSRRQGTNEKLFF
TRBJ2-2,NA,NA,TRBV7-8,TGTGCCAGCAGCACGAAGGCGAACACCGGGGAGCTGTTTTTT,CASSTKANTGELFF
TRBJ1-1,NA,NA,TRBV28,TGTGCCAGCGGCCAGGGAAACACTGAAGCTTTCTTT,CASGQGNTEAFF
TRBJ1-2,few,NA,TRBV30,TGTGCCTGGAGTGTACAGTCAGGGGTCGGCTATGGCTACACCTTC,CAWSVQSGVGYGYTF
TRBJ2-5,once,NA,TRBV4-3,TGCGCCAGCAGCCAAGAAGTGCAAGAGACCCAGTACTTC,CASSQEVQETQYF
TRBJ1-1,NA,NA,TRBV4-2,TGTGCCAGCAGCCAGATGACAGGGAACACTGAAGCTTTCTTT,CASSQMTGNTEAFF
TRBJ2-1,NA,TRBD2,TRBV5-4,TGTGCCAGCAGCTCCCCCCTCACTAGCGCCGTCGACAATGAGCAGTTCTTC,CASSSPLTSAVDNEQFF
TRBJ1-4,NA,NA,TRBV5-6,TGTGCCAGCAGCTTGTTCGGGGGCTCAGATGAAAAACTGTTTTTT,CASSLFGGSDEKLFF
TRBJ1-4,few,TRBD1,TRBV2,TGTGCCAGCACCCGGGACAGGACTGAAAAACTGTTTTTT,CASTRDRTEKLFF
TRBJ2-7,NA,TRBD2,TRBV19,TGTGCCAGTAGTATCGGTAGGGGACTAGCGGGAGACGAGCAGTACTTC,CASSIGRGLAGDEQYF
TRBJ2-5,NA,NA,TRBV5-4,TGTGCCAGCAGTACCGGGACCCCGGAGAAGGAGACCCAGTACTTC,CASSTGTPEKETQYF
TRBJ2-2,NA,TRBD2,TRBV7-3,TGTGCCAGCAGCTTACCGGGACTAGGCGGGGAGCTGTTTTTT,CASSLPGLGGELFF
TRBJ1-5,few,TRBD1,TRBV2,TGTGCCAGCAGTAGACAGGGATCGGAGCCCCAGCATTTT,CASSRQGSEPQHF
TRBJ1-3,few,NA,TRBV6-5,TGTGCCAGCAGGGGGACTGCTGGAAACACCATATATTTT,CASRGTAGNTIYF
TRBJ1-1,NA,NA,TRBV28,TGTGCCAGCAGTAGAGTTACAGGGAGGACTGAAGCTTTCTTT,CASSRVTGRTEAFF
TRBJ2-3,NA,TRBD2,TRBV15,TGTGCCACCTGGGCTCAGCGGGGGGGCCAAGATACGCAGTATTTT,CATWAQRGGQDTQYF
TRBJ2-2,NA,NA,TRBV4-3,TGCGCCAGCAGCCGACAGCAGGCCGGGGAGCTGTTTTTT,CASSRQQAGELFF
TRBJ1-6,NA,TRBD1,TRBV18,TGTGCCAGCTCACCACGCACAGGGGCGGATTCACCCCTCCACTTT,CASSPRTGADSPLHF
TRBJ1-5,NA,TRBD1,TRBV9,TGTGCCAGCAGCGTGGGACAGGGCAATCAGCCCCAGCATTTT,CASSVGQGNQPQHF
TRBJ2-5,NA,NA,TRBV6-1,TGTGCCAGCAGTGAATTCCGGGGAGAGACCCAGTACTTC,CASSEFRGETQYF
TRBJ2-1,NA,NA,TRBV4-1,TGCGCCAGCAGCCGCCCGGGGAGGGACAGGTTCTACAATGAGCAGTTCTTC,CASSRPGRDRFYNEQFF
TRBJ1-2,NA,NA,TRBV7-2,TGTGCCAGCAGCTTACAAACAGGACAATATGGCTACACCTTC,CASSLQTGQYGYTF
TRBJ2-2,many,NA,TRBV28,TGTGCCAGCAAAGGGTTTTGGGGGCGCGACACCGGGGAGCTGTTTTTT,CASKGFWGRDTGELFF
TRBJ2-7,NA,TRBD2,TRBV28,TGTGCCAGCAGTGGGCTAGCGGGAGTGAAATACGAGCAGTACTTC,CASSGLAGVKYEQYF
TRBJ2-7,NA,NA,TRBV4-2,TGTGCCAGCAGCCAAGCCCGGACACGGGGAATCTACTACGAGCAGTACTTC,CASSQARTRGIYYEQYF
TRBJ1-6,NA,NA,TRBV6-6,TGTGCCAGCACTTGGACAGAGAACAATTCACCCCTCCACTTT,CASTWTENNSPLHF
TRBJ2-2,NA,TRBD2,TRBV19,TGTGCCAGTAAAGTAGCGGGGAACACCGGGGAGCTGTTTTTT,CASKVAGNTGELFF
TRBJ2-3,NA,TRBD2,TRBV14,TGTGCCAGCAGCCAAGAGGCTAGCGGGAGTCTCACAGATACGCAGTATTTT,CASSQEASGSLTDTQYF